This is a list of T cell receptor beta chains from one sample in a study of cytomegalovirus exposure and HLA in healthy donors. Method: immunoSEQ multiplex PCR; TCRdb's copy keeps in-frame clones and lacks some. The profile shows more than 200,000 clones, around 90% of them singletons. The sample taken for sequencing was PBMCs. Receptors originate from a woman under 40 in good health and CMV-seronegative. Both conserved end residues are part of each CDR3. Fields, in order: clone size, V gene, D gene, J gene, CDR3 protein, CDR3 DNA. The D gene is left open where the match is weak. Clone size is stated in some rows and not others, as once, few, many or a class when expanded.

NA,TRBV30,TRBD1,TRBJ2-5,CAWSVRGPSQETQYF,TGTGCCTGGAGTGTGAGGGGGCCCTCTCAAGAGACCCAGTACTTC
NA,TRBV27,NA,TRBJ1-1,CASSMGGGLAFF,TGTGCCAGCAGTATGGGCGGGGGCTTAGCTTTCTTT
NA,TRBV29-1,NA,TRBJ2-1,CSVGLPGGVYNEQFF,TGCAGCGTTGGTCTACCTGGGGGCGTATACAATGAGCAGTTCTTC
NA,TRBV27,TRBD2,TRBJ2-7,CASRPLAGVPYEQYF,TGTGCCAGCAGACCTCTAGCGGGGGTACCCTACGAGCAGTACTTC
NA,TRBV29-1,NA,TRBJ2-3,CSVDARTTTDTQYF,TGCAGCGTTGACGCGAGGACAACCACAGATACGCAGTATTTT
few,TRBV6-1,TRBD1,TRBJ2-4,CASSAGQSNIQYF,TGTGCCAGCAGTGCGGGACAGTCCAACATTCAGTACTTC
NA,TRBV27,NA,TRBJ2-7,CASSNKGTLYEQYF,TGTGCCAGCAGTAACAAAGGGACTCTCTACGAGCAGTACTTC
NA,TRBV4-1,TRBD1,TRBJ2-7,CASSQGTIRTGSYEQYF,TGCGCCAGCAGCCAAGGGACGATCCGGACAGGCTCCTACGAGCAGTACTTC
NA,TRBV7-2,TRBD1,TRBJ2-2,CASSGDRATGELFF,TGTGCCAGCAGCGGAGACAGGGCCACCGGGGAGCTGTTTTTT
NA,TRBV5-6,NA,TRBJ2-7,CASSFGSYEQYF,TGTGCCAGCAGCTTTGGTTCCTACGAGCAGTACTTC
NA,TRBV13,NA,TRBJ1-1,CASSSRELDTEAFF,TGTGCCAGCAGCTCACGGGAATTAGACACTGAAGCTTTCTTT
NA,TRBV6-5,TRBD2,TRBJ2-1,CASRALAGGTNEQFF,TGTGCCAGCAGGGCGTTAGCGGGGGGGACCAATGAGCAGTTCTTC
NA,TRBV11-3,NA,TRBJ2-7,CASSFRGTRSYEQYF,TGTGCCAGCAGCTTTAGGGGGACTCGCTCCTACGAGCAGTACTTC
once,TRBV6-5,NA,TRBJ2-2,CASSYNGELFF,TGTGCCAGCAGTTACAACGGGGAGCTGTTTTTT
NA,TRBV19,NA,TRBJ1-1,CASSIATTGPTEAFF,TGTGCCAGTAGTATAGCTACTACAGGGCCCACTGAAGCTTTCTTT
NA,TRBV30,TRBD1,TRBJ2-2,CAWSVWDRTVNTGELFF,TGTGCCTGGAGTGTATGGGACAGAACAGTTAACACCGGGGAGCTGTTTTTT
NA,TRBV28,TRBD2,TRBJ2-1,CASSSLGGTRVYEQFF,TGTGCCAGCAGTTCGTTGGGCGGGACTAGGGTCTATGAGCAGTTCTTC
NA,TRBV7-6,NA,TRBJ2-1,CASSLGVGNEQFF,TGTGCCAGCAGCCTCGGGGTGGGCAATGAGCAGTTCTTC
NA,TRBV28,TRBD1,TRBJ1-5,CASSFSLNRGEPQHF,TGTGCCAGCAGTTTCTCCCTGAACAGGGGGGAGCCCCAGCATTTT
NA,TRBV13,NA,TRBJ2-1,CASSWRQGSYNEQFF,TGTGCCAGCAGCTGGCGTCAGGGGTCCTACAATGAGCAGTTCTTC
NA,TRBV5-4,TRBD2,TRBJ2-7,CASSSSGSSYEQYF,TGTGCCAGCAGCTCTAGCGGGAGCTCCTACGAGCAGTACTTC
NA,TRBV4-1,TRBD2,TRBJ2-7,CASSQDRLAGPYEQYF,TGCGCCAGCAGCCAAGATCGACTAGCGGGGCCCTACGAGCAGTACTTC
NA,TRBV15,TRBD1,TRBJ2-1,CATSRQGSEYNEQFF,TGTGCCACCAGCCGACAGGGTTCGGAATACAATGAGCAGTTCTTC
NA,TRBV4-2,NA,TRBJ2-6,CASSQDIGAGANVLTF,TGTGCCAGCAGCCAAGATATCGGGGCTGGGGCCAACGTCCTGACTTTC
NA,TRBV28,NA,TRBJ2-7,CASSEGRTTYEQYF,TGTGCCAGCAGTGAGGGACGAACCACCTACGAGCAGTACTTC
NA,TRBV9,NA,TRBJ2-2,CASSVAGYTGELFF,TGTGCCAGCAGCGTAGCCGGCTACACCGGGGAGCTGTTTTTT
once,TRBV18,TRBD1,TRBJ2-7,CASSRGQDEQYF,TGTGCCAGCTCACGGGGACAGGACGAGCAGTACTTC
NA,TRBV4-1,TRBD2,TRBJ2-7,CASSQVAAGVEQYF,TGCGCCAGCAGCCAAGTGGCAGCGGGAGTCGAGCAGTACTTC
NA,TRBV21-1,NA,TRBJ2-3,CASSKLLAGGPGTQYF,TGTGCCAGCAGCAAACTACTAGCGGGAGGGCCCGGTACGCAGTATTTT
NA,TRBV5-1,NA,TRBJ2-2,CASSMTGGELFF,TGCGCCAGCAGCATGACAGGCGGGGAGCTGTTTTTT
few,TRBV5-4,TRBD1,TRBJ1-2,CASSVDRGGYTF,TGTGCCAGCAGCGTAGACAGGGGAGGCTACACCTTC